A selection of T cell receptor beta chains follows, all from one sample in a study of blood T cells in healthy people across ages. TCRdb processed the 5' RACE reads anew with MiXCR; each CDR3 protein has one entry. The sample includes 1.5 million or so distinct CDR3 sequences, around 39% of them seen just once. The sequencing sample was made of blood. These TCRs come from a woman in her late teens or twenties in good health. CDR3s include the opening cysteine and the closing phenylalanine or tryptophan.

cdr3_aa: CSARPGTFVVRNQPQHF; j_call: TRBJ1-5; v_call: TRBV20-1
cdr3_aa: CAISEGTGTSVDEQYF; j_call: TRBJ2-7; v_call: TRBV10-3
cdr3_aa: CASSDGTRQETQYF; j_call: TRBJ2-5; v_call: TRBV9
cdr3_aa: CASSLRLAGSTGELFF; j_call: TRBJ2-2; v_call: TRBV12-3/TRBV12-4
cdr3_aa: CASSLTGRDYGYTF; j_call: TRBJ1-2; v_call: TRBV27
cdr3_aa: CASSPREAFF; j_call: TRBJ1-1; v_call: TRBV28
cdr3_aa: CASSLMGGVEYQETQYF; j_call: TRBJ2-5; v_call: TRBV7-8
cdr3_aa: CASAYGTRNEQFF; j_call: TRBJ2-1; v_call: TRBV11-2
cdr3_aa: CASSHTTGGGLEQYF; j_call: TRBJ2-7; v_call: TRBV11-2
cdr3_aa: CASTYPFMTSGGSGETQYF; j_call: -; v_call: TRBV6-1
cdr3_aa: CASSQDRTSRYEQYF; j_call: TRBJ2-7; v_call: TRBV3-1
cdr3_aa: CASLWDRVTDTQYF; j_call: TRBJ2-3; v_call: TRBV6-6
cdr3_aa: CASSELRDKNTQYF; j_call: TRBJ2-3; v_call: TRBV25-1
cdr3_aa: CASRSDRGPTEAFF; j_call: TRBJ1-1; v_call: TRBV6-2/TRBV6-3
cdr3_aa: CASSSRPGTGVSGVPEAFF; j_call: TRBJ1-1; v_call: TRBV5-1
cdr3_aa: CASSFSGGWEDTQYF; j_call: TRBJ2-3; v_call: TRBV12-3/TRBV12-4
cdr3_aa: CASSLDRGPLHF; j_call: TRBJ1-6; v_call: TRBV7-9
cdr3_aa: CASSKQGSSSYEQYF; j_call: TRBJ2-7; v_call: TRBV6-5
cdr3_aa: CSVEGRGVGANYGYTF; j_call: TRBJ1-2; v_call: TRBV29-1
cdr3_aa: CASSQDEGVRNEQFF; j_call: TRBJ2-1; v_call: TRBV4-1
cdr3_aa: CASSSPSGLRTQYF; j_call: TRBJ2-5; v_call: TRBV21-1
cdr3_aa: CASSVGMLYEQYF; j_call: TRBJ2-7; v_call: TRBV7-2
cdr3_aa: CSAPRETNYGYTF; j_call: TRBJ1-2; v_call: TRBV20-1
cdr3_aa: CASSYSLRTSGKSTDTQYF; j_call: TRBJ2-3; v_call: TRBV6-5
cdr3_aa: CASSRGQGLYEQYF; j_call: TRBJ2-7; v_call: TRBV7-9
cdr3_aa: CASSLGSVGTGEQYF; j_call: TRBJ2-7; v_call: TRBV5-1
cdr3_aa: CATSRGGSSAYEQYF; j_call: TRBJ2-7; v_call: TRBV15
cdr3_aa: CASSPRTSGGRDEYF; j_call: TRBJ2-7; v_call: TRBV27
cdr3_aa: CAISEHVGLGANEQFF; j_call: TRBJ2-1; v_call: TRBV10-3
cdr3_aa: CSAFRGREQYF; j_call: TRBJ2-7; v_call: TRBV29-1
cdr3_aa: CASSLAGTGVWGYTF; j_call: TRBJ1-2; v_call: TRBV27
cdr3_aa: CASSLGPGETGELFF; j_call: TRBJ2-2; v_call: TRBV7-7
cdr3_aa: CASRGYTITNEKLFF; j_call: TRBJ1-4; v_call: TRBV12-3/TRBV12-4
cdr3_aa: CASSSRTSGANTGELFF; j_call: TRBJ2-2; v_call: TRBV7-2
cdr3_aa: CANSRLNTGTPNTEAFF; j_call: TRBJ1-1; v_call: TRBV7-9
cdr3_aa: CATRDRGNLYEQYF; j_call: TRBJ2-7; v_call: TRBV15
cdr3_aa: CASSLTAGLNNQPQHF; j_call: TRBJ1-5; v_call: TRBV27
cdr3_aa: CASSLVLADTPGELFF; j_call: TRBJ2-2; v_call: TRBV5-1
cdr3_aa: CASPRVAGESDTQYF; j_call: TRBJ2-3; v_call: TRBV7-9
cdr3_aa: CSARIQGLSTADTQYF; j_call: TRBJ2-3; v_call: TRBV20-1
cdr3_aa: CSATKAGGNTGELFF; j_call: TRBJ2-2; v_call: TRBV20-1
cdr3_aa: CASSELAGGLTGTDTQYF; j_call: TRBJ2-3; v_call: TRBV10-1
cdr3_aa: CASRGGGANTGELFF; j_call: TRBJ2-2; v_call: TRBV25-1
cdr3_aa: CASSGRPGAYNEQFF; j_call: TRBJ2-1; v_call: TRBV6-4
cdr3_aa: CASSYRQSFTRDNEPQHF; j_call: TRBJ1-5; v_call: TRBV6-5
cdr3_aa: CASSPKEGSPLHF; j_call: TRBJ1-6; v_call: TRBV4-1
cdr3_aa: CASSFPKTKNIQYF; j_call: TRBJ2-4; v_call: TRBV28
cdr3_aa: CASGQRTASYEQYF; j_call: TRBJ2-7; v_call: TRBV6-6
cdr3_aa: CASSDDRRVGEQYF; j_call: TRBJ2-7; v_call: TRBV27
cdr3_aa: CASSLRGQPSNQPQHF; j_call: TRBJ1-5; v_call: TRBV21-1